Each of the 4 T cell receptor beta chains below was sequenced from the same sample in a study of T cell changes during pregnancy in multiple sclerosis. Profiled with immunoSEQ multiplex PCR; TCRdb holds only in-frame clones, not every one. The profile shows 45,000 to 60,000 clones, about 88% of them singletons. Sequenced here: CD8+ T cells from peripheral blood mononuclear cells, sampled before pregnancy. The source is a female donor with multiple sclerosis, enrolled in a pregnancy study.

The J gene is TRBJ1-3, the V gene TRBV7-6; 9 bases match TRBD1. V shed 5 bases, J shed 3 bases, and the junction held 14 bases outside the gene matches. Per the germline V gene, CDR1 is SGHVS and CDR2 is FNYEAQ. This CDR3 region has 18 residues. Here the CDR3 reads CASSPGPGTGRDGNTIYF. DNA of the CDR3: TGTGCCAGCAGCCCCGGTCCCGGGACAGGGAGAGATGGAAACACCATATATTTT.

The chain carries TRBV6-1 and TRBJ1-3; 11 bases are a match to TRBD1. V shed 7 bases and J 3 bases; nucleotides not matched to a gene: 5. The CDR3 has 15 residues. The V gene's germline CDR1 is MNHNS and CDR2 SASEGT. The DNA for the CDR3 is TGTGCCAGCACGGACAGGGGGCTTGGTGGAAACACCATATATTTT. This translates into CASTDRGLGGNTIYF.

The chain joins TRBV11-2 to TRBJ1-2; unclear D gene. CDR3 length: 12 amino acids. Germline CDR1 SGHAT, CDR2 FQNNGV. The V end was cut by 5 bases, the J end by 7 bases, with 11 bases between. CDR3 region: CASSGSNSGYTF. CDR3 coding DNA: TGTGCCAGCAGCGGGAGCAATTCTGGCTACACCTTC.

V usage is TRBV4-2 and J usage is TRBJ1-1, with 8 positions matching TRBD1. This CDR3 has 19 amino acids. CDR1 LGHNA and CDR2 YNFKEQ come from the germline V gene. With V trimmed by 1 base and J by 1 base, 14 bases remained unmatched. For the CDR3, the DNA is TGTGCCAGCAGCCAAGCGCAGGCCGGACAGGGCACACGGAACACTGAAGCTTTCTTT. As protein: CASSQAQAGQGTRNTEAFF.